This T cell receptor (beta chain) was recovered during a study of tumor and adjacent non-tumor tissue in lung cancer. The wider study: There were 11 to 12 adenocarcinoma, a couple of squamous cell carcinoma and 1 small cell lung cancer cases.

This sample's RNA came from whole unsorted tissue. Newly diagnosed lung cancer patients had thoracic surgery in China, August–late 2014, without prior chemotherapy. Points on this clonotype: Its antigen is as yet unknown. In this CDR3 the conserved last residue, phenylalanine or tryptophan, is missing, so a read error is likely. The DNA is left out, because the CDR3 cannot be placed on it with certainty; the CDR3 is given as TCRdb lists it.

Three rounds of nested PCR, following a modified ARM-PCR protocol, produced the TCRbeta library. TCRdb redid the calling of the multiplex PCR reads with MiXCR, one entry per CDR3 protein. The table lists 85,000 to 100,000 distinct CDR3 sequences, approximately 70% of them singletons, with around 18% in the top ten. Broader study findings: Tumor TCR diversity, when higher, was linked to shorter survival. Compared with tumor, normal lung showed significantly lower TCR diversity.

Germline V gene lookup returns CDR1 MNHNS and CDR2 SASEGT. The CDR3 is 13 residues long, ends included. The sample taken for sequencing was lung tumor tissue. This receptor was obtained from a man aged 55 to 69 with non-small cell lung cancer. This chain links TRBV6-1 with TRBJ1-5. The CDR3 sequence: CASSETPNQPQRL.